Sequencing of this TCR beta chain was carried out in a study of blood T cell repertoires in COVID-19. Whole-study context: Donors in the United States, Italy and Spain gave samples during acute or convalescent COVID-19.

In the original workflow: Counts of nucleated cells, estimated from reference gene primer amplification, were obtained. Using immunoSEQ multiplex PCR, the repertoire was profiled, and TCRdb retains in-frame clones only, with some absent. That table is the source of V, J and clone size, and D and trimming were worked out from the DNA. The sample consists of about 130,000 clones, around 88% of them appearing once. The V end lost 7 bases, the J end lost 4 bases, and 20 bases lay between the germline ends. This CDR3 has 14 amino acids. In germline, CDR1 is SQVTM, CDR2 ANQGSEA. The chain combines TRBV29-1 with TRBJ2-7, with a possible D match to TRBD2 (6 bases). The sequenced sample consisted of peripheral blood. The receptor was isolated from a man over 45 with acute or convalescent COVID-19. The CDR3, as DNA: TGCAGCGCATCCCGGACGGGGAGCGGGTACGAGCAGTACTTC. As protein: CSASRTGSGYEQYF.